This T cell receptor beta chain was recorded in a study of post-analysis software for immune sequencing data. Study-wide context: Multiple sclerosis in the patients followed relapsing-remitting, secondary progressive and progressive-relapsing courses.

CDR3 length: 14 amino acids. Germline CDR1 and CDR2: SGHKS and YYEKEE (reference sequence). Trimming pared 2 bases from V and 5 bases from J, leaving 13 bases between. Study results and limitations: Significantly decreased normalized Chao1 diversity was recorded for multiple sclerosis patients relative to controls. Controls had lower frequencies than patients of a handful of TRBV segments, which included TRBV5-6, TRBV5-1 and TRBV20-1.

Of note for this clonotype: Antigen: not known.

Incorporated into the TCR beta cDNA libraries were unique molecular identifiers, which served to reduce PCR and sequencing biases. MiXCR, run by TCRdb on the PCR reads, gives a single entry per CDR3 protein. This table holds hundreds of thousands of distinct CDR3 sequences, over 45% found once. This sequence was found in a girl aged 2 to 9 with multiple sclerosis. The sequencing sample was made of blood. The chain has TRBV5-5 and TRBJ1-2, with D unresolved. The CDR3 spells CASSFGGRRYGYTF. In nucleotides, the CDR3 is TGTGCCAGCAGCTTCGGCGGGAGGCGGTATGGCTACACCTTC.